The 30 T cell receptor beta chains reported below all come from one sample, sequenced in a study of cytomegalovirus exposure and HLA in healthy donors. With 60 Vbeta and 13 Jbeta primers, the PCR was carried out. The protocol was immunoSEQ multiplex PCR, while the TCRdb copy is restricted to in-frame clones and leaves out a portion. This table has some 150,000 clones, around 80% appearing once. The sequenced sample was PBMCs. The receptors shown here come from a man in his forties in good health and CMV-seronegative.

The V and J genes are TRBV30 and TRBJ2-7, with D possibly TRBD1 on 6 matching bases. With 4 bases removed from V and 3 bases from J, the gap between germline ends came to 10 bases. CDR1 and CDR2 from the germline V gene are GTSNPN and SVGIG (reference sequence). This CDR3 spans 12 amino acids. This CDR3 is CAWTRTVYEQYF. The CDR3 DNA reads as TGTGCCTGGACCAGGACAGTCTACGAGCAGTACTTC.

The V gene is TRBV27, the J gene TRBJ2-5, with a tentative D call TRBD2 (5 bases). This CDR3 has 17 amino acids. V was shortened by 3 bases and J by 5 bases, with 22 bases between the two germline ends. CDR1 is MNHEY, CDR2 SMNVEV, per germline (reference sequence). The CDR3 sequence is CASSFRSSARPGETQYF. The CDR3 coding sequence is TGTGCCAGCAGTTTTCGGTCCAGCGCCCGGCCGGGGGAGACCCAGTACTTC.

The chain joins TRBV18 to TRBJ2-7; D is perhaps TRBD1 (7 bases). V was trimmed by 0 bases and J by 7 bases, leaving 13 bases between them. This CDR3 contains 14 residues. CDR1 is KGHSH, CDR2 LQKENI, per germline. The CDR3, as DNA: TGTGCCAGCTCACCACCGGGCTCAGGGGGGGAGCAGTACTTC. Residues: CASSPPGSGGEQYF.

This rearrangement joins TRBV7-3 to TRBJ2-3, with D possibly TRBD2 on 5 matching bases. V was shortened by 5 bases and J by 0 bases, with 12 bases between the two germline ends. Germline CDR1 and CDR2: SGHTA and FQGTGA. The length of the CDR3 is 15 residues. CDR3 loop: CASSPSGSSTDTQYF. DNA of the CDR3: TGTGCCAGCAGCCCAAGCGGTTCTAGCACAGATACGCAGTATTTT.

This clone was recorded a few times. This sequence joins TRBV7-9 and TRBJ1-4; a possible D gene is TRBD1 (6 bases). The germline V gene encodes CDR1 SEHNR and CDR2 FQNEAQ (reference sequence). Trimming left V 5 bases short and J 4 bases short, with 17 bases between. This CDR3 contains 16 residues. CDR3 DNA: TGTGCCAGCAGCCCAAGCATCGGACAGTTTAATGAAAAACTGTTTTTT. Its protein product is CASSPSIGQFNEKLFF.

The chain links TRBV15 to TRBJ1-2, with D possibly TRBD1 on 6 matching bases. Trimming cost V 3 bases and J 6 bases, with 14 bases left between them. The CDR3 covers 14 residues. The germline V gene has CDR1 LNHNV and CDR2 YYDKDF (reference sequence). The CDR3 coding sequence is TGTGCCACCAGCAGGAGGGTTTCAGGGGATGGCTACACCTTC. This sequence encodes CATSRRVSGDGYTF. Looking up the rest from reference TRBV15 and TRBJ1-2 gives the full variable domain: DAMVIQNPRYQVTQFGKPVTLSCSQTLNHNVMYWYQQKSSQAPKLLFHYYDKDFNNEADTPDNFQSRRPNTSFCFLDIRSPGLGDTAMYLCATSRRVSGDGYTFGSGTRLTVV.

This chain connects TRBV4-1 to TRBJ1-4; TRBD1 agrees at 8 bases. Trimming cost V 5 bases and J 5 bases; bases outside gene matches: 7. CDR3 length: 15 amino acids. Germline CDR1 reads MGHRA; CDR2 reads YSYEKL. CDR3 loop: CASSFRTGRNEKLFF. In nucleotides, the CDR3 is TGCGCCAGCAGCTTCCGGACAGGGAGAAATGAAAAACTGTTTTTT.

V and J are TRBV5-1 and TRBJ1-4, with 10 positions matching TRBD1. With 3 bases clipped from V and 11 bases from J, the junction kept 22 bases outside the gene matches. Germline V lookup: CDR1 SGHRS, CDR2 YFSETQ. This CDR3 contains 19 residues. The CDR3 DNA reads TGCGCCAGCAGCTCCCGAGGGACAGGGGAATCACGGAGCCCGAAGAAACTGTTTTTT. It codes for CASSSRGTGESRSPKKLFF.

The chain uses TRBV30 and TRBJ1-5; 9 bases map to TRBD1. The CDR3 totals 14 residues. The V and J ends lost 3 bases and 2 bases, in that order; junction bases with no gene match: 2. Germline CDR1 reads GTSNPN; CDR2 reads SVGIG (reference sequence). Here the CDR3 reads CAWSRDRGNQPQHF. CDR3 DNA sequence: TGTGCCTGGAGCCGGGACAGGGGCAATCAGCCCCAGCATTTT.

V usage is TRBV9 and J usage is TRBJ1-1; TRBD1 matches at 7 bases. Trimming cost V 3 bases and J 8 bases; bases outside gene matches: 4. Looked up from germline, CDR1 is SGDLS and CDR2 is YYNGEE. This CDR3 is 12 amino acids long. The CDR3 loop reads CASSGRDSEAFF. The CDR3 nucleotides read TGTGCCAGCAGCGGCCGGGACAGCGAAGCTTTCTTT.

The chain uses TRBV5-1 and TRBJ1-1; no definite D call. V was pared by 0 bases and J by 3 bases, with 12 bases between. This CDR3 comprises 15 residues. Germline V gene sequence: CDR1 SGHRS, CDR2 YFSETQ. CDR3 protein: CASSLVLGRDTEAFF. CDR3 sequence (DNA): TGCGCCAGCAGCTTGGTGCTAGGGAGGGACACTGAAGCTTTCTTT.

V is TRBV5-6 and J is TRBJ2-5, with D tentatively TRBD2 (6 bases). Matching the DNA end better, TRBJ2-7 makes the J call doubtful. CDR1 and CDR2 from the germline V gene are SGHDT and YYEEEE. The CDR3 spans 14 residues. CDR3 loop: CAGTLWGSGHEQYF. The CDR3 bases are TGTGCCGGCACACTTTGGGGGAGCGGGCACGAGCAGTACTTC.

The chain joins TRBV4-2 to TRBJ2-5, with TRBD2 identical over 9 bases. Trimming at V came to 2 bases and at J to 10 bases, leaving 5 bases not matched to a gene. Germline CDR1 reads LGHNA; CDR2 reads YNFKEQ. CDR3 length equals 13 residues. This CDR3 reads CASSQTASGVQYF. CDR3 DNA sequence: TGTGCCAGCAGCCAAACGGCTAGCGGGGTCCAGTACTTC.

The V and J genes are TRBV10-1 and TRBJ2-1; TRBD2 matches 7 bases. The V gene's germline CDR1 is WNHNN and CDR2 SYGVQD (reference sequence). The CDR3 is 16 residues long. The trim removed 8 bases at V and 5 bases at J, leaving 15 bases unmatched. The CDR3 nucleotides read TGCGCCAGCCCCCCCGGCGGGGGTGACGATAACAATGAGCAGTTCTTC. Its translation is CASPPGGGDDNNEQFF.

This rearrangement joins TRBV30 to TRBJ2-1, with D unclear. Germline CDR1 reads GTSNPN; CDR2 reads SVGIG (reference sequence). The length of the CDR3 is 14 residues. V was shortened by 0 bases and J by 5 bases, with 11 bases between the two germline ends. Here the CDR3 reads CAWSVTQVNNEQFF. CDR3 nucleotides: TGTGCCTGGAGTGTAACGCAGGTAAACAATGAGCAGTTCTTC.

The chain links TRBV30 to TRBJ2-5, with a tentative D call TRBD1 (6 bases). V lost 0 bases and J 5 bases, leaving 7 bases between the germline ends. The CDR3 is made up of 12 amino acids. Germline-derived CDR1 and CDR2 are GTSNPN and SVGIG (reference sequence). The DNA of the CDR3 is TGTGCCTGGAGTGTACAGGGCGAGACCCAGTACTTC. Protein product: CAWSVQGETQYF.

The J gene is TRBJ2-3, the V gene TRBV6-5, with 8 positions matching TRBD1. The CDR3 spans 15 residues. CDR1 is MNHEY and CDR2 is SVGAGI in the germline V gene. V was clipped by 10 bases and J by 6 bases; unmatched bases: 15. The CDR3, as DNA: TGTGCCACCTCGGGGTTTCCAGGGGGCGAGGATACGCAGTATTTT. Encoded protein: CATSGFPGGEDTQYF.

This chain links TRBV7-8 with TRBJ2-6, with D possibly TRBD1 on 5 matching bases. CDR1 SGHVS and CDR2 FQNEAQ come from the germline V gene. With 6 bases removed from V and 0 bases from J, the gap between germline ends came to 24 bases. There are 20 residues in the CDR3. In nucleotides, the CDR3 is TGTGCCAGCAGTCTAATCCAGGTTAAAGGGGCTTACTCTGGGGCCAACGTCCTGACTTTC. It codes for CASSLIQVKGAYSGANVLTF.

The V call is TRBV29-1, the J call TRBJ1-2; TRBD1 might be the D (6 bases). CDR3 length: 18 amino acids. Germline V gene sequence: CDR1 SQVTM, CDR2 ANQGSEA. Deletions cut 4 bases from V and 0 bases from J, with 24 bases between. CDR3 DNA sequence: TGCAGCGTTGCCCATGTCACAGTGGACAGACAGACTAACTATGGCTACACCTTC. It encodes CSVAHVTVDRQTNYGYTF.

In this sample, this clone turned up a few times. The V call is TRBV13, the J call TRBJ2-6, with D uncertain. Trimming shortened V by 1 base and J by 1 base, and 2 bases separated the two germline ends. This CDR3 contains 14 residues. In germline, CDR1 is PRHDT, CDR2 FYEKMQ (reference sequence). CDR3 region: CASSLASGANVLTF. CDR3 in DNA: TGTGCCAGCAGCTTAGCGTCTGGGGCCAACGTCCTGACTTTC.

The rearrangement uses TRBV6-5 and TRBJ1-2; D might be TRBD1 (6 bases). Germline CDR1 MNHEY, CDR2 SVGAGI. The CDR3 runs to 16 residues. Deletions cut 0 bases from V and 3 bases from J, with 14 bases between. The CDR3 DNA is TGTGCCAGCAGTTACTCGGCATCCCGGACAGACTATGGCTACACCTTC. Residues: CASSYSASRTDYGYTF.

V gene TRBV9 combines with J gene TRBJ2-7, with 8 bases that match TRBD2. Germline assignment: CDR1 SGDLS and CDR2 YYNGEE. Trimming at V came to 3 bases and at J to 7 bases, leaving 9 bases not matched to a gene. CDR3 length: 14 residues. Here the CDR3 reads CASSAGGTPREQYF. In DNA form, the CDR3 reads TGTGCCAGCAGCGCGGGGGGGACACCGAGGGAGCAGTACTTC. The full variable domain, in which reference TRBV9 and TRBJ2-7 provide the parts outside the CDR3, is DSGVTQTPKHLITATGQRVTLRCSPRSGDLSVYWYQQSLDQGLQFLIQYYNGEERAKGNILERFSAQQFPDLHSELNLSSLELGDSALYFCASSAGGTPREQYFGPGTRLTVT.

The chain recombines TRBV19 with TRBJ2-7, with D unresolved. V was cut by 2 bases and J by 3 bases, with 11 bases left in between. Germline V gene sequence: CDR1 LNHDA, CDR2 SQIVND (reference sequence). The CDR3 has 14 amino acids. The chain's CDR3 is CASSITQADYEQYF. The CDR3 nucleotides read TGTGCCAGTAGTATAACTCAGGCCGACTACGAGCAGTACTTC.

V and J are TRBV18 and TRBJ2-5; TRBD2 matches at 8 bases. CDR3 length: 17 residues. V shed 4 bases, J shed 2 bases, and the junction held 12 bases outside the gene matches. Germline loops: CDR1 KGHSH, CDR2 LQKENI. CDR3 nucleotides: TGTGCCAGCTCACAGCGGGGGAGCGGGGGCCCACAAGAGACCCAGTACTTC. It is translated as CASSQRGSGGPQETQYF.

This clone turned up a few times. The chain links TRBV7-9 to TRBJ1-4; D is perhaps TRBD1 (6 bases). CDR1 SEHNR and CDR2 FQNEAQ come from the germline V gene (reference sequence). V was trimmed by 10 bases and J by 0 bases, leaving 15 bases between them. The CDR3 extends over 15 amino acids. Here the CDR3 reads CATQTGPATNEKLFF. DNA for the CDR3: TGTGCCACCCAAACAGGGCCCGCAACTAATGAAAAACTGTTTTTT.

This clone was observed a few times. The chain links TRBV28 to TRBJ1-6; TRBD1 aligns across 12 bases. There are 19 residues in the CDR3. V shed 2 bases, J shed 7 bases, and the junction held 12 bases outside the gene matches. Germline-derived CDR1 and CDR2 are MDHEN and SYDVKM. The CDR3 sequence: CASSLRGQGAVVVNSPLHF. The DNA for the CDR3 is TGTGCCAGCAGTTTACGGGGACAGGGGGCAGTTGTGGTGAATTCACCCCTCCACTTT.

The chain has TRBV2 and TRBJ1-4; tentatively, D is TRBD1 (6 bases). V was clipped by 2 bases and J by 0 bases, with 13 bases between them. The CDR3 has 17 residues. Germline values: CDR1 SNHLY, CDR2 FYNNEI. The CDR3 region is CASSEPPRQATNEKLFF. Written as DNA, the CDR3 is TGTGCCAGCAGTGAACCTCCTCGACAGGCAACTAATGAAAAACTGTTTTTT.

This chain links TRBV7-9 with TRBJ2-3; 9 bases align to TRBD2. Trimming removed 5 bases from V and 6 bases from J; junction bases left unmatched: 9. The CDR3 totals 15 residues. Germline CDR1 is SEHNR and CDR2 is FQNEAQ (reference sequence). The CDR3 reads CASSPGVAGADTQYF. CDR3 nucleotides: TGTGCCAGCAGCCCCGGGGTAGCGGGGGCGGATACGCAGTATTTT.

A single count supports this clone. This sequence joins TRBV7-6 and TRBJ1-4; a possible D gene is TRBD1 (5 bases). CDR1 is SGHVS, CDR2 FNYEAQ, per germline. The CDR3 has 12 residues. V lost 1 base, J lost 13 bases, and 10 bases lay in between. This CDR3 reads CASSLGGVGLFF. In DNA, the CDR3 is TGTGCCAGCAGCTTAGGGGGGGTCGGACTGTTTTTT.

The CDR3 DNA is TGCGCCAGCAGCCTTCCCGGGGTACCTAGGGATGAGCAGTTCTTC. Its protein product is CASSLPGVPRDEQFF. This chain uses TRBV4-1 with TRBJ2-1; D might be TRBD2 (5 bases). Germline V gives CDR1 MGHRA, CDR2 YSYEKL. The CDR3 runs 15 residues. Trimming removed 4 bases at V and 8 bases at J, with 18 bases between.